Presented here are 21 T cell receptor beta chains from one specimen sequenced in a study of immune heterogeneity within non-small cell lung tumors. A first 10-cycle multiplex round used 32 V-gene and 13 J-gene primers on TCR beta CDR3. TCRdb re-called the multiplex PCR reads with MiXCR, one entry per CDR3 protein. The sample has 2,500 to 3,000 distinct CDR3 sequences, 18% seen once; the top ten hold 9% to 15%. Template material for each sample was 500 to 600 ng of bulk tumor genomic DNA. Several biopsies were spaced far apart within each primary tumor and obtained as surgery took place. The patients were newly diagnosed with non-small cell lung cancer, had not been treated, and had curative surgery. Material: lung tumor tissue. All receptors derive from a woman aged 45-65 years with non-small cell lung cancer.

This clonotype is judged large. The chain joins TRBV7-9 to TRBJ2-7; D might be TRBD1 (6 bases). Looked up from germline, CDR1 is SEHNR and CDR2 is FQNEAQ (reference sequence). Trimming pared 3 bases from V and 0 bases from J, leaving 15 bases between. The CDR3 extends over 16 amino acids. CDR3 coding DNA: TGTGCCAGCAGCTTCGTCGATGGGACAAGCTCCTACGAGCAGTACTTC. Its translation: CASSFVDGTSSYEQYF.

This clonotype is labeled as medium-sized (0.01 to 0.1%). V is TRBV28 and J is TRBJ2-1, with 12 bases fitting TRBD2. Germline V gives CDR1 MDHEN, CDR2 SYDVKM. J gave up 6 bases and V 5 bases, and 8 bases lay outside the gene matches. This CDR3 comprises 16 residues. CDR3 nucleotides: TGTGCCAGCAGTACCCATCTAGCGGGAGGGTCCAATGAGCAGTTCTTC. Translating gives CASSTHLAGGSNEQFF.

This clonotype is termed medium-sized. This sequence joins TRBV6-1 and TRBJ1-2, with unresolved D. The V gene's germline CDR1 is MNHNS and CDR2 SASEGT. Trimming took off 7 bases at V and 4 bases at J, with 16 bases between the two ends. CDR3 length: 14 amino acids. The CDR3 loop reads CASKLRGLLYGYTF. CDR3 coding DNA: TGTGCCAGCAAATTGAGAGGGCTACTCTATGGCTACACCTTC.

This clonotype is classed as large. This chain connects TRBV7-3 to TRBJ2-1; D perhaps matches TRBD2 (5 bases). The CDR3 has 14 residues. Germline V gene data show CDR1 as SGHTA and CDR2 as FQGTGA. The V end lost 1 base, the J end lost 8 bases, and 12 bases lay between the germline ends. The CDR3 protein is CASSLMGAQDEQFF. The CDR3 bases are TGTGCCAGCAGCTTAATGGGAGCCCAGGATGAGCAGTTCTTC.

By sample share, this clonotype is medium-sized. This chain links TRBV6-1 with TRBJ1-3, with D unclear. The CDR3 covers 15 residues. CDR1 and CDR2 from the germline V gene are MNHNS and SASEGT. V lost 7 bases, J lost 0 bases, and 13 bases lay in between. The CDR3 bases are TGTGCCAGCACCCTTTCCGCCTCCTCTGGAAACACCATATATTTT. This translates into CASTLSASSGNTIYF.

In this sample, this clonotype is large. The J gene is TRBJ2-2, the V gene TRBV6-2 or TRBV6-3, with D possibly being TRBD2 (5 bases). This CDR3 comprises 14 residues. Looked up from germline, CDR1 is MNHEY and CDR2 is SVGEGT. Trimming took 5 bases from V and 7 from J, leaving 14 bases between them. The CDR3 nucleotides are TGTGCCAGCAGTCTATTTAGCGAGTACGGGGAGCTGTTTTTT. This codes for CASSLFSEYGELFF.

In its sample, this clonotype ranks as medium-sized. The rearrangement links TRBV2 to TRBJ1-5; no clear D. The V gene's germline CDR1 is SNHLY and CDR2 FYNNEI. V shed 5 bases and J shed 3 bases, with 11 bases lying between them. The CDR3 contains 14 residues. This CDR3 is CASSLDGYNQPQHF. DNA of the CDR3: TGTGCCAGCAGTCTGGACGGCTACAATCAGCCCCAGCATTTT.

This clonotype is medium-sized (0.01 to 0.1%). The chain combines TRBV6-6 with TRBJ2-1; 9 bases line up with TRBD2. CDR1 is MNHNY, CDR2 SVGAGI, per germline (reference sequence). V shed 0 bases and J 0 bases; nucleotides not matched to a gene: 0. The length of the CDR3 is 16 residues. CDR3 in amino acids: CASSYSSGSSYNEQFF. Here the CDR3 DNA reads TGTGCCAGCAGTTACTCTAGCGGGAGCTCCTACAATGAGCAGTTCTTC.

Note on this clonotype: In this CDR3 the conserved last residue, phenylalanine or tryptophan, is missing, so a read error is likely. The V call is TRBV19, the J call TRBJ1-2; weak D call: TRBD1 (6 bases). Germline loops: CDR1 LNHDA, CDR2 SQIVND (reference sequence). The CDR3 contains 13 residues. CDR3 bases: TGTGCCAGTAGTATGAGGGGGGGCTATGGTTACACCCTC. It codes for CASSMRGGYGYTL.

The chain links TRBV29-1 to TRBJ2-5, with D possibly TRBD2 on 7 matching bases. V shed 2 bases and J shed 5 bases, with 18 bases lying between them. The CDR3 is made up of 15 amino acids. Germline-derived CDR1 and CDR2 are SQVTM and ANQGSEA. The CDR3 reads CSVEPGAGEGETQYF. The DNA for the CDR3 is TGCAGCGTTGAACCGGGGGCGGGGGAAGGCGAGACCCAGTACTTC.

This clonotype was counted once. The chain carries TRBV11-2 and TRBJ1-1, with TRBD1 matching over 7 bases. Germline assignment: CDR1 SGHAT and CDR2 FQNNGV. The J segment lost 0 bases and the V segment lost 3 bases, leaving 7 bases of the junction unmatched. The CDR3 totals 16 residues. DNA of the CDR3: TGTGCCAGCAGCTTTAACCCGGGGACAGTGAACACTGAAGCTTTCTTT. Its translation is CASSFNPGTVNTEAFF. The entire variable domain, with the rest obtained from reference TRBV11-2 and TRBJ1-1, is as follows: EAGVAQSPRYKIIEKRQSVAFWCNPISGHATLYWYQQILGQGPKLLIQFQNNGVVDDSQLPKDRFSAERLKGVDSTLKIQPAKLEDSAVYLCASSFNPGTVNTEAFFGQGTRLTVV.

Relative to its sample, this clonotype is medium-sized. The rearrangement links TRBV27 to TRBJ2-2; no firm D call. Germline V gene lookup returns CDR1 MNHEY and CDR2 SMNVEV (reference sequence). V was shortened by 4 bases and J by 2 bases, with 8 bases between the two germline ends. CDR3 size: 14 residues. DNA of the CDR3: TGTGCCAGCAGTTCCGAATTCAACACCGGGGAGCTGTTTTTT. It translates to CASSSEFNTGELFF.

Regarding this clonotype: A read error may be the cause here, since a much bigger clone is one base away. The rearrangement uses TRBV5-1 and TRBJ2-2; 10 bases line up with TRBD1. The CDR3 runs 16 residues. The germline V gene has CDR1 SGHRS and CDR2 YFSETQ. The CDR3 spells CTSSLYGTGATGELFF. The CDR3 bases are TGCACCAGCAGCTTGTATGGGACAGGGGCCACCGGGGAGCTGTTTTTT.

This clonotype is termed medium-sized. The rearrangement uses TRBV6-2 or TRBV6-3 and TRBJ2-1; the match to TRBD2 covers 9 bases. Germline trimming cut 4 bases from V and 9 bases from J; bases unmatched to any gene: 13. The CDR3 covers 16 residues. Germline CDR1 and CDR2: MNHEY and SVGEGT. CDR3 nucleotides: TGTGCCAGCAGTTTTTCTGGTAGCGGGAGCTGGGGTGAGCAGTTCTTC. Residues: CASSFSGSGSWGEQFF.

By frequency in the sample, this clonotype is medium-sized. This rearrangement joins TRBV30 to TRBJ1-1, with a weak D call TRBD1 (5 bases). Germline CDR1 reads GTSNPN; CDR2 reads SVGIG (reference sequence). The CDR3 has 12 amino acids. Trimming took off 4 bases at V and 7 bases at J, with 13 bases between the two ends. The CDR3 DNA is TGTGCCTGGAATGACAGATCCATTGAAGCTTTCTTT. Translated, it gives CAWNDRSIEAFF.

Of note for this clonotype: A much larger clone differs from this one at a single base, so this may be a read error. The rearrangement uses TRBV6-5 and TRBJ1-4; tentatively, D is TRBD1 (6 bases). The CDR3 loop spans 17 amino acids. From germline, CDR1 is MNHEY and CDR2 SVGAGI. Trimming cost V 3 bases and J 8 bases, with 22 bases left between them. The CDR3 DNA reads TGTGCCAGCAGTTATCTACAGGGAGTATGCCTTAACGAAAAACTGTTTTTT. This translates into CASSYLQGVCLNEKLFF.

By share of the sample, this clonotype is large (0.1 to 1%). The chain recombines TRBV20-1 with TRBJ2-7; D gene uncertain. Trimming shortened V by 1 base and J by 5 bases, and 6 bases separated the two germline ends. Germline V lookup: CDR1 DFQATT, CDR2 SNEGSKA (reference sequence). This CDR3 is 11 amino acids long. This CDR3 reads CSARGIDEQYF. For the CDR3, the DNA is TGCAGTGCTAGAGGGATTGACGAGCAGTACTTC.

The chain joins TRBV29-1 to TRBJ2-5; 12 nucleotides match TRBD2. This CDR3 has 16 residues. From germline, CDR1 is SQVTM and CDR2 ANQGSEA. V shed 5 bases and J 5 bases; nucleotides not matched to a gene: 12. The CDR3 spells CSVRQGLAGLSETQYF. The DNA for the CDR3 is TGCAGCGTTCGCCAAGGACTAGCGGGACTGTCGGAGACCCAGTACTTC.

In its sample, this clonotype ranks as medium-sized. The rearrangement joins TRBV2 to TRBJ1-5; 8 bases are shared with TRBD1. The germline V gene encodes CDR1 SNHLY and CDR2 FYNNEI. V lost 7 bases to trimming and J lost 4 bases; unmatched junction nucleotides: 3. This CDR3 has 13 residues. CDR3 region: CASNYRGNQPQHF. The CDR3 bases are TGTGCCAGCAACTACAGGGGGAATCAGCCCCAGCATTTT.

This clonotype was counted a single time. The genes are TRBV4-3 and TRBJ2-7; the match to TRBD1 covers 9 bases. Germline V gene lookup returns CDR1 LGHNA and CDR2 YSLEER. With 4 bases clipped from V and 0 bases from J, the junction kept 7 bases outside the gene matches. The CDR3 loop spans 16 amino acids. The CDR3 spells CASSPGTGTASYEQYF. The CDR3 coding sequence is TGCGCCAGCAGCCCCGGGACAGGGACCGCCTCCTACGAGCAGTACTTC.

This clonotype is medium-sized within its sample. The V and J genes are TRBV20-1 and TRBJ1-5; D unresolved. The germline V gene has CDR1 DFQATT and CDR2 SNEGSKA (reference sequence). This CDR3 has 15 amino acids. Trimming took off 2 bases at V and 3 bases at J, with 14 bases between the two ends. DNA of the CDR3: TGCAGTGCTAGACGCGGGATGCGAATCAATCAGCCCCAGCATTTT. Translation: CSARRGMRINQPQHF.